These 2 T cell receptor beta chains share one sample of origin, sequenced in a study of early T cells in non-severe SARS-CoV-2 infection. Each CDR3 protein is one row after TCRdb ran MiXCR on the 5' RACE reads. Among roughly 33,000 distinct CDR3 sequences listed, 5% to 6% were seen once. The material sequenced was whole blood. The origin of the receptors is an adult who was a healthcare worker with PCR-confirmed SARS-CoV-2 infection or an uninfected control (not recorded which).

This clonotype was counted at least ten times. The V call is TRBV12-5, the J call TRBJ2-1; D remains unclear. Germline V gene data show CDR1 as LGHNT and CDR2 as FRNRAP. The CDR3 loop spans 16 amino acids. V was clipped by 6 bases and J by 3 bases, with 18 bases between them. DNA of the CDR3: TGTGCTAGTGGGCCAGCGATCGCTACATACTACAATGAGCAGTTCTTC. Translated: CASGPAIATYYNEQFF.

This clonotype was recorded at least ten times. The chain combines TRBV11-1 with TRBJ1-2; D is possibly TRBD1 (6 bases). Trimming cost V 6 bases and J 3 bases, with 11 bases left between them. From germline, CDR1 is SGHAT and CDR2 FQDESV (reference sequence). This CDR3 has 13 residues. The CDR3 nucleotides are TGTGCCAGCAGTCTGGACAGCTACTATGGCTACACCTTC. Its translation: CASSLDSYYGYTF.